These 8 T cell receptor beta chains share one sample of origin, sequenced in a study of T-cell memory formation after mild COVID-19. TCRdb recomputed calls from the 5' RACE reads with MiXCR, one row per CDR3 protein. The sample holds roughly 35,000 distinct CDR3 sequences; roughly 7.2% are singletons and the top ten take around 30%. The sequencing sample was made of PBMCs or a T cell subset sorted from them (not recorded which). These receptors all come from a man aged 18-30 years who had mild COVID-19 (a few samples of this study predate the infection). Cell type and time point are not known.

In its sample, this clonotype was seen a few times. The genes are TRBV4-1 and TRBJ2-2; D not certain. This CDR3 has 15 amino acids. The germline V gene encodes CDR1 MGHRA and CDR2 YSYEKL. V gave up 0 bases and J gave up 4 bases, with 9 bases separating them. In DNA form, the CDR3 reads TGCGCCAGCAGCCAAGAACTACTCCCCACCGGGGAGCTGTTTTTT. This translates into CASSQELLPTGELFF.

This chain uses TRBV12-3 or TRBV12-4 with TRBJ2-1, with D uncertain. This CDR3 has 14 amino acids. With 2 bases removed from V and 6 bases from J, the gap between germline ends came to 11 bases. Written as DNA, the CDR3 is TGTGCCAGCAGTTTAATTGGTGGCAGCAATGAGCAGTTCTTC. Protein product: CASSLIGGSNEQFF.

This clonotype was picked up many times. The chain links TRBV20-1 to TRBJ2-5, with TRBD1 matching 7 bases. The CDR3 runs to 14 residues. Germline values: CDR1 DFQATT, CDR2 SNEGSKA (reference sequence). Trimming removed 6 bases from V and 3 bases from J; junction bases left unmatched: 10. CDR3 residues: CSAADRVRKETQYF. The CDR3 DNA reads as TGCAGTGCGGCAGACAGGGTCCGAAAAGAGACCCAGTACTTC.

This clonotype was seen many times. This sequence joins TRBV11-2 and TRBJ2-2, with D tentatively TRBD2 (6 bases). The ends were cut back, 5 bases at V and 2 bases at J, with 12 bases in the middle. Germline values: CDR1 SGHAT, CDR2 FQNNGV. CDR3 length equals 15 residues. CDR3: CASSRTSSNTGELFF. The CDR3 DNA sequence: TGTGCCAGCAGCAGAACTAGCTCTAACACCGGGGAGCTGTTTTTT.

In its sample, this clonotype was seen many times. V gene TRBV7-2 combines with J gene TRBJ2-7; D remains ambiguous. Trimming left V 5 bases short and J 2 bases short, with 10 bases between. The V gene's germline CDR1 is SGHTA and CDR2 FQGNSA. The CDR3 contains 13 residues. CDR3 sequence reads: CASSLNAAYEQYV. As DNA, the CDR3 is TGTGCCAGCAGCCTTAACGCAGCCTACGAGCAGTACGTC.

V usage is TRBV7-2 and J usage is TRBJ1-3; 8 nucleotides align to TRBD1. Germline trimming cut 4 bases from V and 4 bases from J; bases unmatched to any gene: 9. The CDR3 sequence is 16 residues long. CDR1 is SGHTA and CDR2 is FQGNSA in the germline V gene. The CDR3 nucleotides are TGTGCCAGCAGCTCGACAGGGGAGGCAGGCGGAAACACCATATATTTT. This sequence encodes CASSSTGEAGGNTIYF.

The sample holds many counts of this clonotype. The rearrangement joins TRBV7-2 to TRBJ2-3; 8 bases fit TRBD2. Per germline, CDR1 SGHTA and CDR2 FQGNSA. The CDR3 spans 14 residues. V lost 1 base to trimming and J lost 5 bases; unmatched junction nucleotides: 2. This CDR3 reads CASSLELAGDTQYF. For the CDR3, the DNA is TGTGCCAGCAGCTTAGAGCTAGCGGGAGATACGCAGTATTTT.

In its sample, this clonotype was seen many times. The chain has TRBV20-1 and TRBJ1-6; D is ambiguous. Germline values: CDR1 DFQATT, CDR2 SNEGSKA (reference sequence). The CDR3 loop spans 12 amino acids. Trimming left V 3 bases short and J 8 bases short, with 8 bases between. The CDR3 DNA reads TGCAGTGCTAGCACCAGGTATTCACCCCTCCACTTT. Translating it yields CSASTRYSPLHF.